What follows are 8 T cell receptor beta chains derived from one specimen sequenced in a study of vaccination effects on CD4 cells after COVID-19. Before any sequencing was done, the ViraFEST assay used viral peptide pools to expand antigen-specific CD4+ T cells. Investigators separated out CD4+ T cells once around 11 days of culture had passed. From March to December 2020, the person had a SARS-CoV-2 infection that was confirmed by PCR. The method was immunoSEQ multiplex PCR; TCRdb's version includes in-frame clones alone and lacks a portion of them. The table records 70,000 or so clones, over 60% of them present only once. Their cognate antigens are unknown. Sequenced here: CD4+ T cells from PBMCs cultured with HIV peptides, sampled before COVID-19 vaccination. Subset in this sample: HIV-1 Nef peptide pool negative control/reference culture. The receptors originated from a human donor who had a prior SARS-CoV-2 infection.

The V call is TRBV2, the J call TRBJ2-5; TRBD1 matches at 10 bases. After removal of 6 bases from V and 4 bases from J, the junction contained 8 bases not matched to a gene. CDR1 is SNHLY, CDR2 FYNNEI, per germline. The CDR3 contains 15 residues. The CDR3 is CASRLQGQGGETQYF. CDR3 coding DNA: TGTGCCAGCAGACTTCAAGGACAGGGGGGAGAGACCCAGTACTTC.

This chain joins TRBV14 and TRBJ1-5, with D perhaps TRBD1 (5 bases). V was pared by 4 bases and J by 2 bases, with 21 bases between. Germline V gene sequence: CDR1 SGHDN, CDR2 FVKESK. There are 18 residues in the CDR3. The CDR3 protein is CASSLRGRAELGNQPQHF. The CDR3 DNA is TGTGCCAGCAGCCTGAGGGGCAGGGCCGAATTGGGCAATCAGCCCCAGCATTTT.

The chain has TRBV6-2 or TRBV6-3 and TRBJ2-3; 14 positions match TRBD2. Germline V lookup: CDR1 MNHEY, CDR2 SVGEGT. The CDR3 is 18 amino acids. With 2 bases clipped from V and 1 base from J, the junction kept 5 bases outside the gene matches. The CDR3 coding sequence is TGTGCCAGCAGTTACACGGGACTAGCGGGAGAGGGCACAGATACGCAGTATTTT. Amino acids: CASSYTGLAGEGTDTQYF.

J is TRBJ2-1 and V is TRBV11-3, with D possibly matching TRBD2 (6 bases). V lost 1 base and J 7 bases, leaving 20 bases between the germline ends. CDR1 is SGHNT and CDR2 is YENEEA in the germline V gene. The CDR3 contains 17 residues. CDR3 in DNA: TGTGCCAGCAGCTTAGGGGTGTGGGGTTTAGGGAGGAATGAGCAGTTCTTC. Translating it yields CASSLGVWGLGRNEQFF.

The rearrangement uses TRBV5-1 and TRBJ2-6; TRBD1 aligns across 9 bases. Germline V gene lookup returns CDR1 SGHRS and CDR2 YFSETQ. The CDR3 is 19 residues long. J was trimmed by 0 bases and V by 2 bases; bases with no gene match: 9. CDR3 sequence reads: CASSLAGQGASSGANVLTF. In nucleotides, the CDR3 is TGCGCCAGCAGCTTAGCGGGACAGGGTGCGAGCTCTGGGGCCAACGTCCTGACTTTC.

V and J are TRBV11-3 and TRBJ1-1, with a weak D call TRBD1 (6 bases). Looked up from germline, CDR1 is SGHNT and CDR2 is YENEEA. The germline V and J ends were trimmed by 1 base and 4 bases, with 7 bases remaining between them. The CDR3 consists of 13 residues. The CDR3 DNA follows: TGTGCCAGCAGCTTAGTAGGGGGCACTGAAGCTTTCTTT. Residues: CASSLVGGTEAFF.

V gene TRBV28 combines with J gene TRBJ2-2; D not resolved. This CDR3 has 13 amino acids. V lost 8 bases to trimming and J lost 5 bases, with 12 bases between them. Germline CDR1 MDHEN, CDR2 SYDVKM. The DNA of the CDR3 is TGTGCCAGCCATTTAACGAGGACCGGGGAGCTGTTTTTT. It encodes CASHLTRTGELFF.

Many counts were recorded for this clone. The chain couples TRBV10-3 to TRBJ1-2, with 8 bases fitting TRBD1. Germline-derived CDR1 and CDR2 are ENHRY and SYGVKD. CDR3 length: 15 amino acids. V dropped 6 bases and J dropped 4; count of bases not matched to a gene: 10. CDR3 DNA: TGTGCCATCAGCAACTACAGGGGGGAAGGCTATGGCTACACCTTC. Protein sequence: CAISNYRGEGYGYTF.